Below, one T cell receptor beta chain is given with its context. This CDR3 is also generated by other DNA sequences in the sample. None of the donors, who were healthy HIV-negative adults, had recently had acute infections or vaccinations. With 0 bases clipped from V and 4 bases from J, the junction kept 1 base outside the gene matches. The V gene's germline CDR1 is KGHSH and CDR2 LQKENI. This CDR3 is 14 amino acids long. This sample is drawn from a study of shared clonotypes between healthy human individuals. Sequencing of unsorted PBMC DNA was carried out using ten immunoSEQ deep assay plates. Some clones are missing from TCRdb's copy, which holds only in-frame ones; the method was immunoSEQ multiplex PCR. The repertoire holds roughly 490,000 clones, with about 82% as singletons.

The receptor's source is a woman aged 40 to 50 in good health. Some clones in this sample may be carry-over from other donors' samples. The J gene is TRBJ2-7, the V gene TRBV18, with TRBD2 identical over 9 bases. Sequenced input: PBMCs. Here the CDR3 DNA reads TGTGCCAGCTCACCACCGGGACTAGCATACGAGCAGTACTTC. It is translated as CASSPPGLAYEQYF.